This TCR beta chain was documented in a study of chemoradiotherapy in HPV16-positive cancers (dated by TCRdb to between 2021 and 2023). A note on the overall study: Using functional T-cell assays on cells from two HPV16-positive patients, the researchers defined candidate HPV-specific T-cell clones and common TCR motifs. The study set out to ask whether T-cell immunity against the HPV oncoproteins E6 and E7 changes over the course of chemoradiotherapy and whether that immunity affects survival. The candidate HPV-specific TCRs and motifs were subsequently tracked in TCR repertoires obtained from roughly 90 patients with HPV-related cancers.

Broader findings and caveats from the paper: Improved recurrence-free survival in HPV16-positive patients was associated with expansion of HPV-responsive T cells during chemoradiotherapy. Expansion of candidate HPV-specific clones and E7-related TCR motifs was observed in the tumor microenvironment during treatment, whereas no such expansion was observed for non-HPV-specific T cells. The survival association was reported for HPV16-positive patients, and the functional definition of HPV-specific T cells was derived from only two HPV16-positive patients.

Repertoires were sampled repeatedly over the course of chemoradiotherapy, so clonal expansion could be followed in the tumor microenvironment. To prepare the library, the immunoSEQ multiplex PCR assay was applied. TCRdb obtained this table from immuneACCESS and retained in-frame rearrangements with V and J assigned. These tables miss some clones; where compared with another copy, unresolved V genes account for less than half of the shortfall, and the remainder is unexplained. In all, the sample holds around 68,000 clones, and 88% of those were seen once. More than 3.5% of the sample rests with the top ten. On this clone itself: It has no known antigen specificity. No much larger clonotype is one base removed from it; base qualities were not supplied.

The material was blood, obtained from a patient who underwent chemoradiotherapy. The receptor's source is a human donor with HPV-associated anogenital cancer.

The nucleotide sequence is TGTGCCAGTAGTATAGGGTCCACTGAAGCTTTCTTT. Translated, it gives CASSIGSTEAFF. Here the chain combines TRBV19 and TRBJ1-1, with the D gene not clear enough to name. The V end loses 1 base and the J end loses 4 bases, and a stretch of 4 bases separates them. The germline V gene (reference sequence) yields LNHDA for CDR1 and SQIVND for CDR2. Including cysteine and phenylalanine, the CDR3 has 12 amino acids. Of the read, only the CDR3 DNA is kept; its 36 bases are in frame from base 1.